This T cell receptor beta chain was found in a study of blood T cell repertoires in COVID-19. Study-level information: Whether acute or convalescent, the COVID-19 samples came from the United States, Italy and Spain. The cDNA or gDNA used as material had been derived from T cells, B-cell-depleted T cells, or PBMCs.

Trimming cost V 6 bases and J 0 bases, with 10 bases left between them. CDR1 and CDR2 from the germline V gene are MNHEY and SVGAGI. The CDR3 extends over 14 amino acids. Original processing notes: How many nucleated cells were present was estimated from reference gene primer amplification. Sequenced by immunoSEQ multiplex PCR; TCRdb stores in-frame clones only, minus some. That table furnishes V, J and clone size, whereas the DNA furnished D and trimming. This table has approximately 100,000 clones, 80% to 85% appearing once. Sequencing was performed on peripheral blood. This clonotype originated in an elderly woman with active or convalescent COVID-19. V and J are TRBV6-5 and TRBJ2-3, with D perhaps matching TRBD1 (6 bases). The CDR3 region is CASRDRTSTDTQYF. Here the CDR3 DNA reads TGTGCCAGCAGGGACAGAACTAGCACAGATACGCAGTATTTT.